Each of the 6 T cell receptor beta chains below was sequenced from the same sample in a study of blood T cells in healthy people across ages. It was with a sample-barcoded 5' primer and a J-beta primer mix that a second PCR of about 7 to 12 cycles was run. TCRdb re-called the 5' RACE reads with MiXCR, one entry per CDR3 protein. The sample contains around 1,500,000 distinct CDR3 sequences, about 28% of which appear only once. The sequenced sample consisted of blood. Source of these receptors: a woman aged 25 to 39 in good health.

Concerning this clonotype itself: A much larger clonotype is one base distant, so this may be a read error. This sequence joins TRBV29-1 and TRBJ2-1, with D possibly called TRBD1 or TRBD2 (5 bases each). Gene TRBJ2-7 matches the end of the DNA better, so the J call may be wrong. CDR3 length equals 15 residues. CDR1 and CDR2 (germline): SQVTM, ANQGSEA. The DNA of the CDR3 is TGCAGCGTTGTTGAGGGGTCCATCTCCTACAATGAGCAGTACTTC. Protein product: CSVVEGSISYNEQYF.

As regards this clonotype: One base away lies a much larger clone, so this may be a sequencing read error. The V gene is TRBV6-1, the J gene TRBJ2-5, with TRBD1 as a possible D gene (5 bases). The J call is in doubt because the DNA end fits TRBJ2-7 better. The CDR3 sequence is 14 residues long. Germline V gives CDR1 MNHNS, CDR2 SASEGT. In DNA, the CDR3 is TGTGCCAACAGCCACCAGACAGACTCCTACGAGCAGTACTTC. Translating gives CANSHQTDSYEQYF.

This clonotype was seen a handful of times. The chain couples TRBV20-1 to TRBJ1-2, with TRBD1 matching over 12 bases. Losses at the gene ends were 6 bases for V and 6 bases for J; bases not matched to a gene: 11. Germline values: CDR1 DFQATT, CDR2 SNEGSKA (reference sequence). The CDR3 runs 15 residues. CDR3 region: CSAFRRDRGLHGYTF. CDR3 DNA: TGCAGTGCCTTCCGCCGGGACAGGGGGCTGCATGGCTACACCTTC.

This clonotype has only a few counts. This CDR3 reads CASSTSGTIPYNEQFF. The CDR3, as DNA: TGTGCCAGCAGCACCTCCGGGACCATCCCCTACAATGAGCAGTTCTTC. This sequence joins TRBV7-9 and TRBJ2-1; perhaps D is TRBD1 or TRBD2 (5 bases each). Per the germline V gene, CDR1 is SEHNR and CDR2 is FQNEAQ (reference sequence). Deletions cut 5 bases from V and 2 bases from J, with 16 bases between. CDR3 length: 16 residues.

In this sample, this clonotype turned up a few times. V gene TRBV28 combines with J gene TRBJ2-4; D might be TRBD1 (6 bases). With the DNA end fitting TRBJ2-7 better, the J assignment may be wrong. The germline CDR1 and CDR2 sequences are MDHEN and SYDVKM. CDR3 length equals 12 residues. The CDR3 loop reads CASRTVTLEQYF. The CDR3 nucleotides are TGTGCCAGCCGGACAGTCACCCTCGAGCAGTACTTC.

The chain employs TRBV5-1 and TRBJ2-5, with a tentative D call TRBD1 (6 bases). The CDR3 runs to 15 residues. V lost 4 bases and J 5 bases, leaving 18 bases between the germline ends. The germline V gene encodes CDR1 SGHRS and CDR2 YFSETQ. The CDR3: CASSQGHPQVETQYF. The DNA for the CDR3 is TGCGCCAGCAGCCAGGGACACCCCCAGGTCGAGACCCAGTACTTC.